This T cell receptor beta chain was identified during a study of tissue T cells after allogeneic stem cell transplantation. Overall study findings and caveats: Anatomically similar tissues had similar TCR repertoires within each patient. Few T cell clones were shared across patients, but motif clusters showed tissue-specific shared signatures. Only a limited share of tissue TCRs appeared in blood or spleen.

Per germline, CDR1 SGHSA and CDR2 FRNQAP. The CDR3 spans 16 residues. V was clipped by 1 base and J by 0 bases; unmatched bases: 2. Concerning this clone itself: As yet, its antigen is unknown. Gene labels here are mouse ones. The CDR3 goes on 1 residue after the read ends, and that part is filled in from the germline J gene.

Sequencing of TCRbeta CDR3 at survey depth gave sequences and template counts. Produced via immunoSEQ multiplex PCR; TCRdb's table is partial and in-frame only. This table holds some 48,000 clones, roughly 73% found once. The sequenced sample consisted of sorted cells pooled from one or two spleens. The chain couples TRBV16 to TRBJ2-4; 9 nucleotides align to TRBD2. The sequence derives from a pool of C57BL/6 mice in good health. The CDR3 DNA, read in part, is TGTGCAAGCAGCTTAGGCTGGGGGGGTAGTCAAAACACCTTGTAC. Translating gives CASSLGWGGSQNTLY. The CDR3 reads in full as CASSLGWGGSQNTLYF.